Presented here are 14 T cell receptor beta chains from one specimen sequenced in a study of Tregs in tolerant kidney transplant recipients. Clones were sequenced by immunoSEQ multiplex PCR, and TCRdb holds only the in-frame ones, with some missing. Its clone listing holds about 23,000 clones. Recipients received nonmyeloablative bone marrow transplants from related graft donors, with transient mixed chimerism. The sample consisted of CD4+ T cells from blood (PBMCs), taken 6 months after the transplant. The receptors shown here come from a human patient who received a combined kidney and bone marrow transplant. The graft donor may have given rise to some T cells.

Of note for this clone: The read terminates 3 residues ahead of where the CDR3 ends, so the germline J gene completes it. This chain links TRBV6-2 or TRBV6-3 with TRBJ2-1; the match to TRBD2 covers 10 bases. The trim removed 2 bases at V and 4 bases at J, leaving 2 bases unmatched. This CDR3 has 15 amino acids. The germline CDR1 and CDR2 sequences are MNHEY and SVGEGT. The CDR3 here is CASSYLAGAYNEQFF. CDR3 DNA (partial): TGTGCCAGCAGTTACCTAGCGGGGGCTTACAATGAG.

A note on this clone: Read coverage stops 3 residues before the CDR3 terminus; the germline J gene supplies the remainder. The rearrangement links TRBV20-1 to TRBJ2-7; 7 bases fit TRBD1. V was clipped by 0 bases and J by 0 bases; unmatched bases: 8. Germline assignment: CDR1 DFQATT and CDR2 SNEGSKA (reference sequence). There are 16 residues in the CDR3. CDR3 protein: CSARDPNRDSSYEQYF. CDR3 bases read: TGCAGTGCTAGAGATCCCAACCGGGACAGCTCCTACGAG.

Of note for this clone: The read is 3 residues too short to cover the CDR3 end, so that end is filled in from the germline J gene. This rearrangement joins TRBV7-9 to TRBJ2-3; 7 bases match TRBD1. Germline CDR1 and CDR2: SEHNR and FQNEAQ (reference sequence). V trimming: 6 bases; J trimming: 5 bases; junction bases outside the gene matches: 5. There are 13 residues in the CDR3. Partial CDR3 DNA: TGTGCCAGCAGGGAAAGGACAGGAGATACG. Translated, it gives CASRERTGDT. Given in full, the CDR3 is CASRERTGDTQYF.

Remarks on this clone: Coverage ceases 3 residues before the CDR3 finishes, and the germline J gene fills in the end. The V call is TRBV5-6, the J call TRBJ2-7; no firm D call. The V and J ends lost 3 bases and 2 bases respectively, with 9 bases between them. The CDR3 is 13 residues long. Germline CDR1 and CDR2: SGHDT and YYEEEE. The CDR3 here is CASSSGRTYEQYF. Incomplete CDR3 DNA: TGTGCCAGCAGCTCGGGTAGAACCTACGAG.

Points on this clone: The read stops 3 residues short of the end of the CDR3; the missing end is completed from the germline J gene. The chain combines TRBV19 with TRBJ1-1; TRBD1 aligns across 9 bases. Germline V gives CDR1 LNHDA, CDR2 SQIVND (reference sequence). V gave up 6 bases and J gave up 4 bases; unmatched junction bases: 12. The CDR3 runs 16 residues. The DNA read from the CDR3 is TGTGCCAGTAGACCCCTTCACAGGGGGCGCTTCACTGAA. Its protein is CASRPLHRGRFTE. The CDR3 as a whole reads CASRPLHRGRFTEAFF. Combining the CDR3 with reference TRBV19 and TRBJ1-1 gives the whole variable domain DGGITQSPKYLFRKEGQNVTLSCEQNLNHDAMYWYRQDPGQGLRLIYYSQIVNDFQKGDIAEGYSVSREKKESFPLTVTSAQKNPTAFYLCASRPLHRGRFTEAFFGQGTRLTVV.

As to this clone: The read gets to within 3 residues of the CDR3 end, and the germline J gene fills in the rest. The chain has TRBV19 and TRBJ2-1; D possibly corresponds to TRBD2 (6 bases). Germline CDR1 LNHDA, CDR2 SQIVND (reference sequence). The length of the CDR3 is 15 residues. Trimming cost V 4 bases and J 9 bases, with 19 bases left between them. The sequenced CDR3 bases are TGTGCCAGTAGTAGATGGCTAGGAGGGGTCGGTGAG. Amino acids: CASSRWLGGVGE. The full CDR3 protein reads CASSRWLGGVGEQFF.

Points on this clone: Sequencing ends 3 residues short of the CDR3 end; the germline J gene provides the rest. The chain is built from TRBV13 and TRBJ1-2; 10 bases match TRBD1. The CDR3 spans 16 residues. The ends lost 5 bases at V and 5 bases at J; junction bases unmatched: 11. Germline V gene lookup returns CDR1 PRHDT and CDR2 FYEKMQ (reference sequence). The CDR3 is CASSPGSGQGIYGYTF. CDR3 DNA (partial): TGTGCCAGCAGCCCGGGGTCGGGACAGGGGATATATGGC.

Note on this clone: The observed sequence ends 3 residues before the CDR3 terminus, with the missing tail filled in from the germline J gene. This chain joins TRBV6-1 and TRBJ2-7; no clear D gene. V was trimmed by 4 bases and J by 3 bases, leaving 4 bases between them. Germline assignment: CDR1 MNHNS and CDR2 SASEGT. CDR3 length: 11 residues. CDR3 bases read: TGTGCCAGCAGTGGCGTCTACGAG. Translating gives CASSGVYE. In full, the CDR3 is CASSGVYEQYF.

About this clone itself: The read ends 3 residues before the CDR3 terminus; that terminus is restored from the germline J gene. V is TRBV7-2 and J is TRBJ1-1; the D gene is possibly TRBD1 (6 bases). V was shortened by 5 bases and J by 0 bases, with 13 bases between the two germline ends. This CDR3 spans 15 amino acids. The V gene's germline CDR1 is SGHTA and CDR2 FQGNSA. CDR3 region: CASSPRTGLNTEAFF. Partial CDR3 DNA: TGTGCCAGCAGCCCCCGTACAGGGCTGAACACTGAA.

For this clone: The read ends 3 residues before the CDR3 terminus; that terminus is restored from the germline J gene. The chain has TRBV6-2 or TRBV6-3 and TRBJ2-3; D perhaps matches TRBD2 (5 bases). Germline lookup yields CDR1 MNHEY and CDR2 SVGEGT. Trimming took 6 bases from V and 0 from J, leaving 16 bases between them. The CDR3 sequence is 16 residues long. The DNA read from the CDR3 is TGTGCCAGCAGGCCCCACGGCGGGCGTAGCACAGATACG. Encoded protein: CASRPHGGRSTDT. From start to end, the CDR3 is CASRPHGGRSTDTQYF.

The sequenced CDR3 bases are TGCAGTGCTACGCGGGACAGGGGCTCCTACGAG. This encodes CSATRDRGSYE. The entire CDR3 sequence reads CSATRDRGSYEQYF. The chain uses TRBV20-1 and TRBJ2-7; 10 nucleotides match TRBD1. The CDR3 end lies 3 residues beyond the end of the read and is filled in from the germline J gene. Germline V lookup: CDR1 DFQATT, CDR2 SNEGSKA (reference sequence). There are 14 residues in the CDR3. With 4 bases clipped from V and 0 bases from J, the junction kept 3 bases outside the gene matches.

About this clone itself: The read gets to within 3 residues of the CDR3 end, and the germline J gene fills in the rest. The chain links TRBV7-6 to TRBJ2-2, with 8 bases identical to TRBD1. The ends lost 5 bases at V and 4 bases at J; junction bases unmatched: 9. This CDR3 has 16 residues. The germline gives CDR1 SGHVS, CDR2 FNYEAQ. CDR3 amino acids: CASSPSQGAGTGELFF. CDR3 DNA, as far as it was read: TGTGCCAGCAGCCCCTCCCAGGGGGCGGGCACCGGGGAG.

As for this clone: With the read ending 3 residues before the CDR3 end, the germline J gene is used to fill in that end. The chain has TRBV10-3 and TRBJ1-1; no reliable D call. Germline V CDR1 and CDR2: ENHRY, SYGVKD. Trimming took 3 bases from V and 0 from J, leaving 11 bases between them. The CDR3 has 15 amino acids. Partial CDR3 DNA: TGTGCCATCAGTGAACGGGGAGCAATGAACACTGAA. Amino acid sequence: CAISERGAMNTE. The full CDR3 is CAISERGAMNTEAFF.

CDR3 DNA, as far as it was read: TGCGCCAGCAGCTCCCGACAGGGTAACTATGGC. Translating gives CASSSRQGNYG. The whole CDR3 is CASSSRQGNYGYTF. The gene calls are TRBV5-1 and TRBJ1-2, with 7 bases that match TRBD1. The observed sequence ends 3 residues before the CDR3 terminus, with the missing tail filled in from the germline J gene. The V gene end was trimmed by 3 bases and the J gene end by 1 base; junction bases not matched to a gene: 3. Germline lookup yields CDR1 SGHRS and CDR2 YFSETQ. The CDR3 has 14 amino acids.